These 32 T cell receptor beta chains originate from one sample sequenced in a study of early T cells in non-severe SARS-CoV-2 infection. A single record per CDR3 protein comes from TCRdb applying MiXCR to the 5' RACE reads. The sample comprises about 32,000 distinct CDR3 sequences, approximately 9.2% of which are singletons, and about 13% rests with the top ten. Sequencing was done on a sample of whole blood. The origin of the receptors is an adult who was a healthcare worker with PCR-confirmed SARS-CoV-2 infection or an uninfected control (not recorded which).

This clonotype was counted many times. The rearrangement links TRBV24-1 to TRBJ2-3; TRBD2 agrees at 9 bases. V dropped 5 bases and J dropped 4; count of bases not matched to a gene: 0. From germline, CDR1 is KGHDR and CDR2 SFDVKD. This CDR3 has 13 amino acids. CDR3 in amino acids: CATSGLAADTQYF. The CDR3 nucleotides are TGTGCCACCAGTGGACTAGCGGCAGATACGCAGTATTTT.

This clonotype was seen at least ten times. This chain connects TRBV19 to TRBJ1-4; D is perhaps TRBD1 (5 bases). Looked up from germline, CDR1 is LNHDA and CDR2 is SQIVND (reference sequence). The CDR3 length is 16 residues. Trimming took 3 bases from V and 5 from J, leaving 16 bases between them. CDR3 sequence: CASSIRGRRGNEKLFF. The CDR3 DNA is TGTGCCAGTAGTATCCGGGGACGTCGGGGGAATGAAAAACTGTTTTTT.

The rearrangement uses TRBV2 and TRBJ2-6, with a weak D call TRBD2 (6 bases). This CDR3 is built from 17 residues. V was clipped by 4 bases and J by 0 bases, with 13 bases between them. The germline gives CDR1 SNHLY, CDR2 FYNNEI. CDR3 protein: CASSAEGMTSGANVLTF. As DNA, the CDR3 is TGTGCCAGCAGTGCGGAGGGGATGACCTCTGGGGCCAACGTCCTGACTTTC. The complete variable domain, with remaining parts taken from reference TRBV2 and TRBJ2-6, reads EPEVTQTPSHQVTQMGQEVILRCVPISNHLYFYWYRQILGQKVEFLVSFYNNEISEKSEIFDDQFSVERPDGSNFTLKIRSTKLEDSAMYFCASSAEGMTSGANVLTFGAGSRLTVL.

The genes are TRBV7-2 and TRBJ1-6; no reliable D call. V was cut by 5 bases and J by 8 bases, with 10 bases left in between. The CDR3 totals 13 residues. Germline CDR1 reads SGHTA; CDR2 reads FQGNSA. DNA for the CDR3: TGTGCCAGCAGCCTCCCCCCCCATTCACCCCTCCACTTT. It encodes CASSLPPHSPLHF.

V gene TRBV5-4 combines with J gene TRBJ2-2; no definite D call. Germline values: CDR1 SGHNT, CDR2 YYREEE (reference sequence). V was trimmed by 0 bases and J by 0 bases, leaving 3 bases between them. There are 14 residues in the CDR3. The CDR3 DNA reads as TGTGCCAGCAGCTTGGCAGCGAACACCGGGGAGCTGTTTTTT. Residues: CASSLAANTGELFF.

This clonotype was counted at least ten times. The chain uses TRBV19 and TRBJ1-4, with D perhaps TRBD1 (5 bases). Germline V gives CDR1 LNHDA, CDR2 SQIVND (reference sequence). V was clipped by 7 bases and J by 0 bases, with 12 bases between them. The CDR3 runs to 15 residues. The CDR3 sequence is CASTGTDATNEKLFF. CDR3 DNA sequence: TGTGCCAGTACGGGGACCGACGCAACTAATGAAAAACTGTTTTTT.

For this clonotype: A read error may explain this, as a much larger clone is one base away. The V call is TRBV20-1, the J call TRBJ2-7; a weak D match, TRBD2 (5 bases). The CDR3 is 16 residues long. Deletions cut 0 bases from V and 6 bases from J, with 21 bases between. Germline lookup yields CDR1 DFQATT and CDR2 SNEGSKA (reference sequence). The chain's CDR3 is CSARDRRGPGGCEQYF. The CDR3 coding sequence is TGCAGTGCTAGAGATCGGCGAGGGCCCGGAGGCTGCGAGCAGTACTTC.

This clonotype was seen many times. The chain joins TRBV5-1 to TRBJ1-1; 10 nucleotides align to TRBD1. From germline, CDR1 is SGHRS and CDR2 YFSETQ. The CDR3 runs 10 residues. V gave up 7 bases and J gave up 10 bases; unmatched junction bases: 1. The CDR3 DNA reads TGCGCCAGCGGGGACAGGGGAGCTTTCTTT. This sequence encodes CASGDRGAFF.

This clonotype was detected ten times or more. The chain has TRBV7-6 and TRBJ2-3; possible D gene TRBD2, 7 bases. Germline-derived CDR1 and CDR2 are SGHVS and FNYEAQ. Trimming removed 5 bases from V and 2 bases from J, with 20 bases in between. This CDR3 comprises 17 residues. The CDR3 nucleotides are TGTGCCAGCAGCCCAGAGGGGGACTACCTTATCACAGATACGCAGTATTTT. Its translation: CASSPEGDYLITDTQYF.

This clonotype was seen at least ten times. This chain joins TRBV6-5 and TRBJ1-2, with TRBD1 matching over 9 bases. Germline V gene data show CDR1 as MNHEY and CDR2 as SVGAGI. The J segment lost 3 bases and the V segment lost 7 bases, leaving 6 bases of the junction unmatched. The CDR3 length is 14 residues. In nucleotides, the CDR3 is TGTGCCAGCAACACTGGGACAGGGCACTATGGCTACACCTTC. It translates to CASNTGTGHYGYTF.

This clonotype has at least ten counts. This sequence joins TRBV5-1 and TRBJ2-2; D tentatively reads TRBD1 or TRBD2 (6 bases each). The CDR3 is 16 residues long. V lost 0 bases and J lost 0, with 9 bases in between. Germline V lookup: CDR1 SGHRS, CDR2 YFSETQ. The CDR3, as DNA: TGCGCCAGCAGCTTGGCCGGGGGCTCGAACACCGGGGAGCTGTTTTTT. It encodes CASSLAGGSNTGELFF.

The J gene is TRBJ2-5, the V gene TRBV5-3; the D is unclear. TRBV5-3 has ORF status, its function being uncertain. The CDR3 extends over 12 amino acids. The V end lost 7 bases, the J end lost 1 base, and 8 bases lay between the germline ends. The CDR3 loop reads CARCNSQETQYF. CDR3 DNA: TGTGCCAGATGCAACTCCCAAGAGACCCAGTACTTC.

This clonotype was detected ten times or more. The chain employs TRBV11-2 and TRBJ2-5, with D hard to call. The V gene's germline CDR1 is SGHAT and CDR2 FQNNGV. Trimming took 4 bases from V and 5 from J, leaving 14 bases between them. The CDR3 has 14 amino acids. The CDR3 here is CASSSQALRETQYF. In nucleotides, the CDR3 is TGTGCCAGCAGCTCCCAGGCGCTCCGCGAGACCCAGTACTTC.

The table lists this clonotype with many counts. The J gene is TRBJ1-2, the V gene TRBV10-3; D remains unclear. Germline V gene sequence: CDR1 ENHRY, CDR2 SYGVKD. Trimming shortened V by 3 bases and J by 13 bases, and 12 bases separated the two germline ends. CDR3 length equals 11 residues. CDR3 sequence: CAISEFEGSTF. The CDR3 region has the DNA TGTGCCATCAGTGAATTTGAGGGATCCACCTTC.

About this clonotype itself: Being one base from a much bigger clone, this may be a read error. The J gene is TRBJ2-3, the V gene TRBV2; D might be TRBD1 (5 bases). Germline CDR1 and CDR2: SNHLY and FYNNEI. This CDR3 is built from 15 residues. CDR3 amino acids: CTSSAQGTSTDTQYF. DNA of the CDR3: TGTACCAGCAGTGCTCAGGGAACTAGCACAGATACGCAGTATTTT.

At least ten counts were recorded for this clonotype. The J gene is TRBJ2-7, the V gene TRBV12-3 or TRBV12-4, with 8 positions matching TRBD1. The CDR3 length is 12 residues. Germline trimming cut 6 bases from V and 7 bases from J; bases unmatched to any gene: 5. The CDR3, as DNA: TGTGCCAGCAGAAGACAGGGGCGAGAGCAGTACTTC. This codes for CASRRQGREQYF.

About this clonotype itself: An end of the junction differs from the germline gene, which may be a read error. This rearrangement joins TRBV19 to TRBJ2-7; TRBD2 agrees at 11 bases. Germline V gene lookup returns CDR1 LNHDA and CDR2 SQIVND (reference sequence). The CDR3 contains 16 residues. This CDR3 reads CVSSIKTSGGKGEQYF. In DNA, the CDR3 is TGTGTCAGTAGTATAAAAACTAGCGGGGGAAAAGGCGAGCAGTACTTC.

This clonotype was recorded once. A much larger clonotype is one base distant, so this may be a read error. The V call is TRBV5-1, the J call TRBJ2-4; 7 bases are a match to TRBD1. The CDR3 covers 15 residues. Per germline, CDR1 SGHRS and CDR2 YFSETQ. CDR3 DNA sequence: TGCGTCAGCAGCCTAGCCACAGGGGATAAAGACATTCAGTACTTC. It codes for CVSSLATGDKDIQYF.

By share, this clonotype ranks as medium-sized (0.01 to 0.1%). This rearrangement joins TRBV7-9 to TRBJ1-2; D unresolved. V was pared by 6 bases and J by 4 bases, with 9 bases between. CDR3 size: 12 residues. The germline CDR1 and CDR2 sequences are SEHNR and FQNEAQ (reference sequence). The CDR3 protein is CASSLRAYGYTF. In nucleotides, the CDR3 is TGTGCCAGCAGTCTCCGAGCCTATGGCTACACCTTC.

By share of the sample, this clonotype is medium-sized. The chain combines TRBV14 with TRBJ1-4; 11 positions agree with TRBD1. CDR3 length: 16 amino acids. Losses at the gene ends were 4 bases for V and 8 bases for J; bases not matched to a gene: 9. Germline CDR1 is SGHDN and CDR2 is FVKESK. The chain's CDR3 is CASSPWTGGVREKLFF. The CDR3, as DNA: TGTGCCAGCAGCCCCTGGACAGGGGGCGTGAGGGAAAAACTGTTTTTT.

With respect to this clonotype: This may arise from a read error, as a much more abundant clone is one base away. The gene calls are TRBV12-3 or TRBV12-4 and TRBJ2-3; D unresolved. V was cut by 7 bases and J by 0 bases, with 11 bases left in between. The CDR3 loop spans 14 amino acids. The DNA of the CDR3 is TGTGCCAGCACCCCCGGTGTTAGCACAGATACGCAGTATTTT. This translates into CASTPGVSTDTQYF.

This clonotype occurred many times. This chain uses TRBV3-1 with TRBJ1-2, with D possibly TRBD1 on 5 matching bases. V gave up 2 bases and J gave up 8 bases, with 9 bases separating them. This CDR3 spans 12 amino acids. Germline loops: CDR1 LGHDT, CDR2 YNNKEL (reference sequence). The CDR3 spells CASSQLTGGYTF. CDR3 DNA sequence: TGTGCCAGCAGCCAACTTACAGGAGGCTACACCTTC.

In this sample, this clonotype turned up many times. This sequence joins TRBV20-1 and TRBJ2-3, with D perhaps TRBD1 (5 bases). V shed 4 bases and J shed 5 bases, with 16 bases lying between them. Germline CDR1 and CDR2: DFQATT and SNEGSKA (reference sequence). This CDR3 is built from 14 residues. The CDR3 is CSAKKQAIGDTQYF. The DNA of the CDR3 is TGCAGTGCTAAGAAACAGGCGATTGGAGATACGCAGTATTTT.

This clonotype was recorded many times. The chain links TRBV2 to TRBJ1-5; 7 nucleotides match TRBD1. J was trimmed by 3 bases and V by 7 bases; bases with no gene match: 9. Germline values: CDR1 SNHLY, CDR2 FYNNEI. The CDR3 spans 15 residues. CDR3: CASKSQGGNNQPQHF. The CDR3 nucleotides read TGTGCCAGCAAATCCCAGGGGGGAAACAATCAGCCCCAGCATTTT.

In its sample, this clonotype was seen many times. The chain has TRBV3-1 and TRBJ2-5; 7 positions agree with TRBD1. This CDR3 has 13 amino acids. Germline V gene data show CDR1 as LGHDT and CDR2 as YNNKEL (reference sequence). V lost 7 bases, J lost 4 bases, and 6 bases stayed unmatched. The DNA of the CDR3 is TGTGCCAGCAACCGAGGGGGCTTAGAGACCCAGTACTTC. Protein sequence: CASNRGGLETQYF.

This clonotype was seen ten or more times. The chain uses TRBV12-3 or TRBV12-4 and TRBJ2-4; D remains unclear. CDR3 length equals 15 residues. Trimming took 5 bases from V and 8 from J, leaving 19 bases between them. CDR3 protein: CASSPMGKGPDIQYF. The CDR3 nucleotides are TGTGCCAGCAGTCCCATGGGAAAGGGCCCGGACATTCAGTACTTC.

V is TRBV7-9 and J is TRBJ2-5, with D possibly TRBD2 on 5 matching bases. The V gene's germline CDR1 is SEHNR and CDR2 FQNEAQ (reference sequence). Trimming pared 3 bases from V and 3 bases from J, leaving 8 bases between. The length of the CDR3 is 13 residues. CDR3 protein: CASSLSGEETQYF. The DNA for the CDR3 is TGTGCCAGCAGCTTGTCCGGGGAAGAGACCCAGTACTTC.

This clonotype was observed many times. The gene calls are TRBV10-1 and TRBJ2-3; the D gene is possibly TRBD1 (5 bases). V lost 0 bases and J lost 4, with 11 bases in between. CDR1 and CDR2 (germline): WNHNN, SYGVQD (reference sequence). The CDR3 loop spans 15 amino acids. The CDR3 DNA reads TGCGCCAGCAGTGAGTCAGGGGCCAAGGCAGATACGCAGTATTTT. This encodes CASSESGAKADTQYF.

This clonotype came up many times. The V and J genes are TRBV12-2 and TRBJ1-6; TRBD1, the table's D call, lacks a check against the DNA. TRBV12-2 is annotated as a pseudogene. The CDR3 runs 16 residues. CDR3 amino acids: CASRLTVSSYNSPLHF. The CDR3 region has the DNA TGTGCAAGTCGCTTGACAGTAAGCTCCTATAATTCACCCCTCCACTTT.

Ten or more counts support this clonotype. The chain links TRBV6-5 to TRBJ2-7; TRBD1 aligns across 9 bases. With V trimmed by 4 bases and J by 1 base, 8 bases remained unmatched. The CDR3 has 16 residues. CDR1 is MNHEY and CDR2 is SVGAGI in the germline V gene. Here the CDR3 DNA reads TGTGCCAGCAGTTTCCTACAGGGGGCCGATTCCTACGAGCAGTACTTC. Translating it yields CASSFLQGADSYEQYF.

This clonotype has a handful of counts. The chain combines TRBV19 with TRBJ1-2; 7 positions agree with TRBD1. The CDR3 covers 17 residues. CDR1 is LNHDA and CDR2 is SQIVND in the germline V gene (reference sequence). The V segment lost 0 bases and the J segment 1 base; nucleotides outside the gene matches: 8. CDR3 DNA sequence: TGTGCCAGTAGTATAGACCTGACAGGGATCAATAACTATGGCTACACCTTC. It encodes CASSIDLTGINNYGYTF.

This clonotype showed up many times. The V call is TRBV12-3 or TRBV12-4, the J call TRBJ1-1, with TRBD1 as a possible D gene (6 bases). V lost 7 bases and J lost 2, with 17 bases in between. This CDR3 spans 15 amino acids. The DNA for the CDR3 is TGTGCCAGCACACCGTTTGGGACAACAAACACTGAAGCTTTCTTT. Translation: CASTPFGTTNTEAFF.